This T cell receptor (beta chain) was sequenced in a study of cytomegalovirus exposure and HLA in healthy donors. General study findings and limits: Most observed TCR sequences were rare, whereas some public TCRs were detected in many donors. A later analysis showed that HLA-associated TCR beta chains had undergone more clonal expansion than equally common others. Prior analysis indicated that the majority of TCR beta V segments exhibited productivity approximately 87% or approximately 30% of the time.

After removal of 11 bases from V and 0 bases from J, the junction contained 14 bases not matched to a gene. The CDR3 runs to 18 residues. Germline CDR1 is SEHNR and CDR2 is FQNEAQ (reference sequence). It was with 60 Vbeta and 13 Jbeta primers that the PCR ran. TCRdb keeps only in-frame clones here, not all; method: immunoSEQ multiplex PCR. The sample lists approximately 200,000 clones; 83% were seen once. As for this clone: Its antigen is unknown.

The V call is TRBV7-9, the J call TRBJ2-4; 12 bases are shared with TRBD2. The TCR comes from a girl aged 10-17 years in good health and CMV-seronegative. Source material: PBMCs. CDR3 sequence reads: CAPWASGRGRLAKNIQYF. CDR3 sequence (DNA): TGTGCCCCATGGGCTAGCGGGAGGGGGAGGCTAGCCAAAAACATTCAGTACTTC.